This T cell receptor beta chain was obtained from a study of cytomegalovirus exposure and HLA in healthy donors. This PCR relied on a set of 60 Vbeta primers and 13 Jbeta primers. Data came from immunoSEQ multiplex PCR; TCRdb stores just in-frame clones and leaves some out. In the table there are around 100,000 clones, around 60% of which are singletons. CDR3 length equals 15 residues. Germline CDR1 and CDR2: SGHNT and YYREEE (reference sequence). The V and J ends lost 5 bases and 3 bases respectively, with 17 bases between them. The sequence came from a woman aged 45-59 years in good health and CMV-seronegative. The sequencing input was PBMCs. The rearrangement links TRBV5-4 to TRBJ2-5; TRBD2 might be the D (7 bases). CDR3 residues: CASSVRGAIKETQYF. In DNA, the CDR3 is TGTGCCAGCAGTGTCCGGGGGGCGATTAAAGAGACCCAGTACTTC.